The T cell receptor (beta chain) described here comes from a study of blood T cells in healthy people across ages. Using a J-beta primer mix together with a sample-barcoded 5' primer, a second PCR was run for about 6 to 11 cycles. TCRdb fed the 5' RACE reads into MiXCR, producing one record per CDR3 protein. The profile shows around 850,000 distinct CDR3 sequences, under 40% of them singletons. Whole-study results and caveats: Estimates of total diversity, which came from one million sequenced T cells, were considered to be underestimates.

A word on this clonotype: Its matching antigen is unknown.

The CDR3 totals 17 residues. Trimming cost V 6 bases and J 9 bases, with 27 bases left between them. The V gene's germline CDR1 is ENHRY and CDR2 SYGVKD. This rearrangement joins TRBV10-3 to TRBJ2-1; perhaps D is TRBD1 or TRBD2 (6 bases each). Sample: blood. The sequence was collected from a man aged 18 to 30 in good health. As DNA, the CDR3 is TGTGCCATCAGCCCTACACCAGGGGAATTTGGGAGGCTTGAGCAGTTCTTC. Translating gives CAISPTPGEFGRLEQFF.